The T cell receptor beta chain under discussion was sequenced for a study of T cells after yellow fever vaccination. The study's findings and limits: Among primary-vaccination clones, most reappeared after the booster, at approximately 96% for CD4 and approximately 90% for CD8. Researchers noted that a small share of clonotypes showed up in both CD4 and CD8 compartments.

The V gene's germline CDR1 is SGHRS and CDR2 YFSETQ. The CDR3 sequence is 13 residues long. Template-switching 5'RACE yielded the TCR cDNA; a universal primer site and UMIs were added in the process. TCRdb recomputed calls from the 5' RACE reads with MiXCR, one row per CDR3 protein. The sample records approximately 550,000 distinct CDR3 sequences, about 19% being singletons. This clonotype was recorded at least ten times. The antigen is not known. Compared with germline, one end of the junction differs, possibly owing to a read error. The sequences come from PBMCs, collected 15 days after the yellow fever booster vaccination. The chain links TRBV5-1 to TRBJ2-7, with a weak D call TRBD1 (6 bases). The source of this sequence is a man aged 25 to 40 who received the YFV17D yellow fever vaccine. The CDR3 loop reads CASSLGTEYGQYF. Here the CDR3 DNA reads TGCGCCAGCAGCTTGGGGACAGAGTACGGGCAGTACTTC.